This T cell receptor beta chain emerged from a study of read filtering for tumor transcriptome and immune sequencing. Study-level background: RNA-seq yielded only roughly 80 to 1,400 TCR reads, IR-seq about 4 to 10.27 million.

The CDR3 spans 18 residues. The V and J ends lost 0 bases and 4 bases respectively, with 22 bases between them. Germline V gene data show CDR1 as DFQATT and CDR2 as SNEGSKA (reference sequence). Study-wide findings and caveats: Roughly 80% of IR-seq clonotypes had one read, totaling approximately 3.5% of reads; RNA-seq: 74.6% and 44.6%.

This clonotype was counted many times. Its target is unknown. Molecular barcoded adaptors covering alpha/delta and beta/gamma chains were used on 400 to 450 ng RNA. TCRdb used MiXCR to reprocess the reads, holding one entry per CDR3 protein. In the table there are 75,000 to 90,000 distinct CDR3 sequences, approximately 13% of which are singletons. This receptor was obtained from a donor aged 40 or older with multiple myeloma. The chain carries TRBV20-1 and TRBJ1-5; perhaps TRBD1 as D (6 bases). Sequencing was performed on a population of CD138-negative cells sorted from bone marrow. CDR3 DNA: TGCAGTGCTAGAGATCGCTGGGCGGGGGCCCGGGGTAATCAGCCCCAGCATTTT. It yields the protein CSARDRWAGARGNQPQHF.